This TCR beta chain was sequenced during a study of vaccination and CD4 T cells after COVID-19 (dated by TCRdb to the early 2020s). Describing the broader study: Every convalescent patient had a positive nasal swab PCR test for SARS-CoV-2, with mild disease in nine patients and severe disease in one. The convalescent cohort comprised six males and four females, including two Hispanic individuals, seven Caucasians, two Asians and one multiracial person. Each participant got two doses of either the Pfizer-BioNTech BNT162b2 vaccine (n=8) or the Moderna mRNA-1273 vaccine (n=2). Post-COVID blood samples from convalescent patients were collected a median of about 110 days after diagnosis, with a range of about 35 to 180 days. Post-vaccine blood samples were obtained a median of about 72 days after the second vaccine dose, with a range of about 13 to 250 days. The cultures were stimulated with overlapping spike peptide pools from SARS-CoV-2 and from the common cold coronaviruses HCoV-NL63, HCoV-OC43 and HCoV-229E. Control cultures received a CEFX viral epitope pool as the positive control, an HIV-1 Nef peptide pool as the negative control, or no peptide. In about 11 COVID-19 convalescent patients and 4 infection-naive healthy vaccine recipients, the spike-specific CD4+ TCR repertoire before mRNA vaccination was compared with the repertoire after mRNA vaccination. Broad study findings and their caveats: Among convalescent patients, a median about 87% of the SARS-CoV-2-reactive clones seen after vaccination appeared only after vaccination, which suggests priming specific to the vaccine. The number of convalescent patients in the study was relatively small, and the study did not examine early timepoints following natural infection. Although the median number of SARS-CoV-2-reactive clonotypes went up from roughly 20 after infection to about 38 after vaccination, the increase was not significant. Of the vaccine-specific clones found in convalescent patients, nearly all (304 of 307) were mono-reactive for SARS-CoV-2 spike instead of being cross-reactive with common cold coronaviruses.

According to the germline V gene, CDR1 reads MNHNS and CDR2 reads SASEGT. The CDR3 covers 15 residues, taking in both the cysteine and the phenylalanine. Here the CDR3 DNA is all that survives: 45 bases in frame from base 1. The germline V and J ends show losses of 6 bases and 3 bases respectively, and no gene match explains 10 bases of the junction. Worth noting for this clonotype: No cognate antigen has been identified for it. Base qualities are not provided; no much larger clone lies one nucleotide away.

The label giving this sample's treatment or condition can be read as: roughly 11-day PBMC culture with coronavirus spike peptide pools or control peptides (ViraFEST assay). To expand antigen-specific T cells with peptide pools and then pick out the expanded clonotypes through TCR sequencing, the study relied on the ViraFEST assay. Positive SARS-CoV-2 PCR tests in the convalescent patients dated from March to December 2020, before Alpha, Beta and Delta variants emerged in the United States. Over 1.5 million PBMCs per well were cultured in IMDM with about 5% human AB serum and roughly 9.3 IU/ml IL-2, plus 10 ug/ml peptide pools. On days 3 and 7, half of the culture medium was replaced with fresh IL-2-containing medium. Once the cells had been in culture for less than 12 days, the EasySep CD4+ T cell isolation kit was used to isolate CD4+ T cells by negative selection. Ficoll-Paque Plus gradient centrifugation was used to isolate PBMCs from whole blood, and the isolated PBMCs were then either used fresh or cryopreserved at -140C. Each culture condition was generally run in triplicate wells.

Library creation used PCR. DNA from cultured CD4+ T cells was subjected to TCR sequencing with the Oncomine TCR Beta short-read assay at the Johns Hopkins FTIC core. The QIAamp micro DNA kit was used to extract genomic DNA from the cultured CD4+ T cells. Oncomine TCR Beta libraries made from cultured CD4+ T cells were pooled using unique dual indexes and sequenced on an Illumina iSeq 100. The published analysis was carried out like this. Non-productive sequences were filtered out, and CDR3s that did not start with C, did not end with F or W, or were shorter than 7 amino acids were discarded. Antigen-specific clonotypes were identified with the MANAFEST web application by comparing peptide-stimulated wells with reference and other culture wells. To be called positive, a clone needed an FDR below 0.05, an odds ratio above 5, and a productive frequency above 0.1% in at least two of three replicate wells. Cross-reactive clonotypes were defined as significantly expanded in both SARS-CoV-2 spike wells and at least one common cold coronavirus spike condition. Similarity between CDR3 sequences was evaluated in R version 3.6.1 using Levenshtein distances (stringdist) and unrooted phylogenetic trees (ape). In TCRdb, the public reads were trimmed at Q25 with fastp and aligned with MiXCR, with productive beta chains retained. When rows share a CDR3 protein, they turn into one entry using the most common DNA and genes. Clone size and V and J calls follow TCRdb, not the original study. This sample lists about 18,000 distinct CDR3 sequences; 45% to 60% were detected once. 9% to 10% of the sample comes from the top ten.

The clonotype originates from a human donor who had recovered from COVID-19. The sample was CD4+ T cells from blood, cultured in vitro, taken after SARS-CoV-2 vaccination. The chain links TRBV6-1 with TRBJ1-1; TRBD1 agrees with 7 junctional bases. The CDR3 has the sequence CASRVTGYGDTEAFF. The DNA is as follows: TGTGCCAGCAGGGTGACAGGGTACGGCGACACTGAAGCTTTCTTT.